This TCR beta chain was profiled in a study of T cell responses to AZD1222 COVID-19 vaccine. Data came from immunoSEQ multiplex PCR; TCRdb stores just in-frame clones and leaves some out. Among about 49,000 clones listed, 65% to 80% were seen once. Worth noting for this clone: The antigen remains undetermined.

Whole-study results and caveats: Only a handful of AZD1222 recipients, several in all, had baseline seropositivity.

The CDR3 length is 17 residues. V shed 1 base and J 4 bases; nucleotides not matched to a gene: 6. Germline CDR1 and CDR2: SGHRS and YFSETQ. This chain links TRBV5-1 with TRBJ2-6; 9 bases map to TRBD2. This sequence was found in an adult in good health. Source: peripheral blood, taken on day 0 of MenACWY control vaccination. In nucleotides, the CDR3 is TGCGCCAGCAGCTTGCAAGCGGGAGGACAGGGGGCCAACGTCCTGACTTTC. Translated, it gives CASSLQAGGQGANVLTF. The full variable domain, rest sourced from reference TRBV5-1 and TRBJ2-6, is KAGVTQTPRYLIKTRGQQVTLSCSPISGHRSVSWYQQTPGQGLQFLFEYFSETQRNKGNFPGRFSGRQFSNSRSEMNVSTLELGDSALYLCASSLQAGGQGANVLTFGAGSRLTVL.